This T cell receptor (beta chain) derives from a study of Graves' ophthalmopathy and Graves' hyperthyroidism. Findings and caveats of the study: In predicting ophthalmopathy progression, the model reached over 70% sensitivity and around 72% specificity. Blood was where most expanded thyroid clonotypes above 0.001 frequency also turned up.

Researchers took RNA transcripts and amplified TCR beta CDR3 regions from them. RT-PCR was first run with HTBI primers, then multiplex PCR in a second round. Each CDR3 protein is one row after TCRdb ran MiXCR on the multiplex PCR reads. This sample yields a few hundred thousand distinct CDR3 sequences, of which about 35% are seen a single time; roughly 4% belongs to the top ten. Trimming took 4 bases from V and 5 from J, leaving 8 bases between them. The CDR3 consists of 12 residues. Germline V gene sequence: CDR1 LNHDA, CDR2 SQIVND (reference sequence). The sample holds many counts of this clonotype. Its antigen is currently unknown.

This receptor was taken from an adult man with Graves' hyperthyroidism. This chain joins TRBV19 and TRBJ2-5; unclear D gene. Sequences were obtained from peripheral blood or thyroid tissue (not recorded which). The CDR3 is CASSNGIETQYF. DNA of the CDR3: TGTGCCAGTAGTAATGGTATCGAGACCCAGTACTTC.